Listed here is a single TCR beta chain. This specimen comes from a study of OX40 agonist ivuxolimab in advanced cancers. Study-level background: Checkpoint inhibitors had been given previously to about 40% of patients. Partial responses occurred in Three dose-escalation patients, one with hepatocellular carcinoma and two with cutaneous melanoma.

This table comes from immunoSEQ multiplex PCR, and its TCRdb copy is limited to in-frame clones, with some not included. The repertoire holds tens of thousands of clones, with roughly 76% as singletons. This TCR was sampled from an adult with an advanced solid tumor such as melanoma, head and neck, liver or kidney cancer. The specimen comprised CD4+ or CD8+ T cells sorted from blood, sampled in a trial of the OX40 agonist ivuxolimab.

In DNA form, the CDR3 reads TGTGCCAGTCTCTTGGGGGCTGGCAATCAGCCCCAGCATTTT. Translating gives CASLLGAGNQPQHF. The V gene is TRBV19, the J gene TRBJ1-5; D may be TRBD1 (6 bases). Germline loops: CDR1 LNHDA, CDR2 SQIVND (reference sequence). V lost 8 bases to trimming and J lost 2 bases, with 13 bases between them. The CDR3 extends over 14 amino acids. Complete variable domain (other parts from reference TRBV19 and TRBJ1-5): DGGITQSPKYLFRKEGQNVTLSCEQNLNHDAMYWYRQDPGQGLRLIYYSQIVNDFQKGDIAEGYSVSREKKESFPLTVTSAQKNPTAFYLCASLLGAGNQPQHFGDGTRLSIL.